This TCR beta chain was sequenced in a study of shared clonotypes between healthy human individuals. Germline V lookup: CDR1 SGHAT, CDR2 FQNNGV. The CDR3 is made up of 18 amino acids. The ends were cut back, 0 bases at V and 3 bases at J, with 18 bases in the middle. Produced via immunoSEQ multiplex PCR; TCRdb's table is partial and in-frame only. The sample records 650,000 to 800,000 clones, approximately 77% being singletons. Input material: memory CD4+ T cells sorted from blood. Noted subset: CD45RA-negative fraction. The V call is TRBV11-2, the J call TRBJ1-5, with D possibly TRBD1 on 5 matching bases. The sequence derives from a woman in her twenties or thirties in good health. The CDR3 nucleotides read TGTGCCAGCAGCTTAGAAATAGTCGATAGGGACGACAATCAGCCCCAGCATTTT. The encoded protein is CASSLEIVDRDDNQPQHF.